This paragraph covers one TCR beta chain sequence. Germline lookup yields CDR1 LGHNA and CDR2 YSLEER. V was cut by 1 base and J by 7 bases, with 10 bases left in between. The CDR3 has 13 residues. The data were obtained in a study of cytomegalovirus exposure and HLA in healthy donors. Study-level background: Earlier, 100 million to 130 million unique TCR beta sequences were recovered from approximately 200 million T cells by an analysis.

The PCR employed 60 Vbeta primers together with 13 Jbeta primers. Assay used: immunoSEQ multiplex PCR; TCRdb lists only in-frame clones, some missing. The sample carries around 130,000 clones, around 74% recorded once. The chain uses TRBV4-3 and TRBJ1-1, with D unresolved. This sequence originates from a woman aged 45-65 years in good health and CMV-seropositive. Sequenced: PBMCs. CDR3 DNA: TGCGCCAGCAGCCAAGTGCGGGGAAGTGAAGCTTTCTTT. Protein sequence: CASSQVRGSEAFF.